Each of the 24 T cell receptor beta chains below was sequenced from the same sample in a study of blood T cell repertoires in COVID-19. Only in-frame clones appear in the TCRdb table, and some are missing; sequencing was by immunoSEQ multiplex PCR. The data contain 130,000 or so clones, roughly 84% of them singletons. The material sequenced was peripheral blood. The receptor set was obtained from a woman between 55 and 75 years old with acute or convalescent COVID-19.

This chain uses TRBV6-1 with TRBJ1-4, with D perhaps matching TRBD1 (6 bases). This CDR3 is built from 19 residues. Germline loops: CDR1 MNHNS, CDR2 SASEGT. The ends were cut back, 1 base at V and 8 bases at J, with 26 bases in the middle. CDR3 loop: CASSEVIGGRLAPSEKLFF. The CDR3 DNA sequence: TGTGCCAGCAGTGAAGTGATCGGGGGGCGTCTTGCCCCTAGCGAAAAACTGTTTTTT.

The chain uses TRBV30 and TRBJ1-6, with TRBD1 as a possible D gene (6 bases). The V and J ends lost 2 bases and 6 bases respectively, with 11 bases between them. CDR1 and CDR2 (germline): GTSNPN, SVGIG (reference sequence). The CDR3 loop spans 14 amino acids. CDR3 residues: CAWSQGTSNSPLHF. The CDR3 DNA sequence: TGTGCCTGGAGTCAAGGGACATCTAATTCACCCCTCCACTTT.

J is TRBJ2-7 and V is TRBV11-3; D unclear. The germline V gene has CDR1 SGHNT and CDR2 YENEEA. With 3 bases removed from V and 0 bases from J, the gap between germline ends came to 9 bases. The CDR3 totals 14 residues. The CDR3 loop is CASSFGRPSYEQYF. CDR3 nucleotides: TGTGCCAGCAGCTTTGGCAGGCCCTCCTACGAGCAGTACTTC. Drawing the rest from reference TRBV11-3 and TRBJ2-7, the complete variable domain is EAGVVQSPRYKIIEKKQPVAFWCNPISGHNTLYWYLQNLGQGPELLIRYENEEAVDDSQLPKDRFSAERLKGVDSTLKIQPAELGDSAVYLCASSFGRPSYEQYFGPGTRLTVT.

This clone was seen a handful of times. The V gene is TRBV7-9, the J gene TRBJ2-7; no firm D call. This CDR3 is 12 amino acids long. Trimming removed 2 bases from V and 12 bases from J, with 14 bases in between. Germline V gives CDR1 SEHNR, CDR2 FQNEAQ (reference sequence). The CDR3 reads CASSLRQGYWYF. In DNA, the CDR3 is TGTGCCAGCAGCTTAAGACAAGGCTATTGGTACTTC.

The CDR3 reads CATSYGRISTDTQYF. CDR3 nucleotides: TGTGCCACCAGCTATGGGAGGATTAGCACAGATACGCAGTATTTT. V gene TRBV15 combines with J gene TRBJ2-3, with D perhaps TRBD2 (6 bases). Trimming left V 5 bases short and J 0 bases short, with 12 bases between. Germline lookup yields CDR1 LNHNV and CDR2 YYDKDF (reference sequence). The CDR3 has 15 amino acids.

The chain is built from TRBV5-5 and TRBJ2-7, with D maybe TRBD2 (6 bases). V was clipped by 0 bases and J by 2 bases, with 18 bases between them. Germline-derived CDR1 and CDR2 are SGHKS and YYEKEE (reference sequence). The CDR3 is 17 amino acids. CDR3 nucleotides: TGTGCCAGCAGCTTGGGGGGGTCCGGGACTGCGCCCTACGAGCAGTACTTC. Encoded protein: CASSLGGSGTAPYEQYF.

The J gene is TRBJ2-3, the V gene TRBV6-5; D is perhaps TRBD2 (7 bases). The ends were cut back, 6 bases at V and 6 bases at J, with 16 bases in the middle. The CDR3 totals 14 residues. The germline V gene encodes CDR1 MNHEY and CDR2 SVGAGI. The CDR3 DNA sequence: TGTGCCAGCAGCCGGGGGGCACGTCTTGATACGCAGTATTTT. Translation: CASSRGARLDTQYF.

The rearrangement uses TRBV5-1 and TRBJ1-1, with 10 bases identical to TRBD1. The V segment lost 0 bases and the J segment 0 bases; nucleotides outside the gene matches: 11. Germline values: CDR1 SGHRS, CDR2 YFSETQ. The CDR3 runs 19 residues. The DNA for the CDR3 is TGCGCCAGCAGCTTGGACGTTTTTTCCGGGACAGGGGTGAACACTGAAGCTTTCTTT. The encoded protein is CASSLDVFSGTGVNTEAFF.

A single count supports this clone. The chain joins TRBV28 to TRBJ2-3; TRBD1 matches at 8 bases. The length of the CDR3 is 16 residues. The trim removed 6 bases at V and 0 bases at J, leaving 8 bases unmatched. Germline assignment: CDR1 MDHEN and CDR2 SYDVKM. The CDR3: CASRRDRGTSTDTQYF. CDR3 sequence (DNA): TGTGCCAGCAGACGAGACAGGGGAACTAGCACAGATACGCAGTATTTT.

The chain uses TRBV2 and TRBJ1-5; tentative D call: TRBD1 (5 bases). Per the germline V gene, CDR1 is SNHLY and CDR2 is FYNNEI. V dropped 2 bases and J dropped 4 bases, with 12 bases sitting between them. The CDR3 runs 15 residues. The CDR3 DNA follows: TGTGCCAGCAGTGAAAGACAGTTGTCGAATCAGCCCCAGCATTTT. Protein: CASSERQLSNQPQHF.

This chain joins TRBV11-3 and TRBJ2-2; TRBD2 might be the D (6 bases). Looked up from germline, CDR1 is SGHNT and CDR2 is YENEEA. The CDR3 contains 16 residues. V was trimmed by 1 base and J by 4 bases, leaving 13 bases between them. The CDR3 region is CASSLVTGVGTGELFF. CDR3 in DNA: TGTGCCAGCAGCTTAGTGACGGGGGTGGGCACCGGGGAGCTGTTTTTT.

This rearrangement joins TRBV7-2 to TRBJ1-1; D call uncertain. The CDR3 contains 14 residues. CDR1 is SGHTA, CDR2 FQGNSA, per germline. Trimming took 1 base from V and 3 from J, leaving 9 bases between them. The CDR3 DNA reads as TGTGCCAGCAGCTTAGGGGCGGGCTACACTGAAGCTTTCTTT. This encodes CASSLGAGYTEAFF. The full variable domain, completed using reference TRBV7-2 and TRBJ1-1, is GAGVSQSPSNKVTEKGKDVELRCDPISGHTALYWYRQSLGQGLEFLIYFQGNSAPDKSGLPSDRFSAERTGGSVSTLTIQRTQQEDSAVYLCASSLGAGYTEAFFGQGTRLTVV.

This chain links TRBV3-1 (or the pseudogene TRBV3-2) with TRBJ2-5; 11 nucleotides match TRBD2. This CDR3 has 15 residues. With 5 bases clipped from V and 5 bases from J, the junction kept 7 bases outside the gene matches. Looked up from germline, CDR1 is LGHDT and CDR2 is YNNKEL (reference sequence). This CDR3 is CASSYRSGGAETQYF. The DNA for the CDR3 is TGTGCCAGCAGCTATCGTAGCGGGGGGGCGGAGACCCAGTACTTC.

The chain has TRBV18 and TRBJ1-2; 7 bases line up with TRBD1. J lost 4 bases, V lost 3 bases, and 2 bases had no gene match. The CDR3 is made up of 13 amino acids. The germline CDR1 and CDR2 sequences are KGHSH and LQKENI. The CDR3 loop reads CASSPGQSYGYTF. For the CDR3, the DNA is TGTGCCAGCTCACCGGGACAGTCCTATGGCTACACCTTC.

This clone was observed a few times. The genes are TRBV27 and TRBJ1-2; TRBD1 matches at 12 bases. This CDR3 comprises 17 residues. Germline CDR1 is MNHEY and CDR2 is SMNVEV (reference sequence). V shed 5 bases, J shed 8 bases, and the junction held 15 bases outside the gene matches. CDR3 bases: TGTGCCAGCAGTCTGATGGGACAGGGGGCCTGGGCCCTCGGCTACACCTTC. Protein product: CASSLMGQGAWALGYTF.

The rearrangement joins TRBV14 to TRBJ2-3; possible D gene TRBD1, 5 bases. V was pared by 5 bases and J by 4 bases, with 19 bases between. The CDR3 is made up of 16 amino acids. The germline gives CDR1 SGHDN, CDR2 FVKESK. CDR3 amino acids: CASSTKGVSWADTQYF. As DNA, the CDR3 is TGTGCCAGCAGCACTAAAGGGGTGAGCTGGGCAGATACGCAGTATTTT.

The CDR3 reads CAISAGQGFYGYTF. The CDR3, as DNA: TGTGCCATCAGTGCGGGACAGGGATTCTATGGCTACACCTTC. This chain connects TRBV10-3 to TRBJ1-2, with 9 bases fitting TRBD1. J lost 4 bases, V lost 4 bases, and 4 bases had no gene match. Germline lookup yields CDR1 ENHRY and CDR2 SYGVKD. This CDR3 spans 14 amino acids.

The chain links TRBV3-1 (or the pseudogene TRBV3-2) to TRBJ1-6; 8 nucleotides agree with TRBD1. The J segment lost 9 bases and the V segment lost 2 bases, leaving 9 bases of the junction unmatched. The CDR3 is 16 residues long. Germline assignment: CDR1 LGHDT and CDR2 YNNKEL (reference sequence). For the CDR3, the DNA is TGTGCCAGCAGCCAACGAGGAGGACAGGGAGGTTCACCCCTCCACTTT. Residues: CASSQRGGQGGSPLHF.

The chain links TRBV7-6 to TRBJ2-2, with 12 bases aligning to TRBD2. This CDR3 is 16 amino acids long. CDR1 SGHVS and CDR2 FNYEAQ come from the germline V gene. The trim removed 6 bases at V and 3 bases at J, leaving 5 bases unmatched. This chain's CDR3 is CASRSRLAGDTGELFF. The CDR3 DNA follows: TGTGCCAGCAGGTCCCGACTAGCGGGGGACACCGGGGAGCTGTTTTTT.

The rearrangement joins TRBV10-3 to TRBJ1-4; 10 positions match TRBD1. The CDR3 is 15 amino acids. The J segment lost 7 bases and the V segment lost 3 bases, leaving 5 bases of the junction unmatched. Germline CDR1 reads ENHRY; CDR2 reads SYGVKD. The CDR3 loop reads CAISEPGTGVEKLFF. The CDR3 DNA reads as TGTGCCATCAGTGAACCCGGGACAGGGGTTGAAAAACTGTTTTTT.

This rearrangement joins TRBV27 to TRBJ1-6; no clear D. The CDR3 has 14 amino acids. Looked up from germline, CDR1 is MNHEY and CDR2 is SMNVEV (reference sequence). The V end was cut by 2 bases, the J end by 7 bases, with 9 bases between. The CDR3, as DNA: TGTGCCAGCAGTTTACCCCAGATGAATTCACCCCTCCACTTT. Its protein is CASSLPQMNSPLHF.

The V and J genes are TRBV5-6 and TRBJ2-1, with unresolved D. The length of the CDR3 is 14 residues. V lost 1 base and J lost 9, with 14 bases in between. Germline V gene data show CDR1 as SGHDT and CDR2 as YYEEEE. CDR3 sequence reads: CASSLRLADPEQFF. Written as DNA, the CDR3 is TGTGCCAGCAGCTTGAGATTAGCCGATCCTGAGCAGTTCTTC.

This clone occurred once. The chain's CDR3 is CATGLAGGMETQYF. The CDR3, as DNA: TGTGCCACCGGACTAGCGGGGGGGATGGAGACCCAGTACTTC. The chain combines TRBV24-1 with TRBJ2-5, with 15 positions matching TRBD2. V trimming: 9 bases; J trimming: 5 bases; junction bases outside the gene matches: 3. From germline, CDR1 is KGHDR and CDR2 SFDVKD. This CDR3 is built from 14 residues.

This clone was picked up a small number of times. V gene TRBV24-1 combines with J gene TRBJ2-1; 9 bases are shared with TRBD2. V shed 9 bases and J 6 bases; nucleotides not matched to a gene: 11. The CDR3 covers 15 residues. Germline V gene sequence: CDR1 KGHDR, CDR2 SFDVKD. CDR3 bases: TGTGCCACCCGGGGTTTTGGCGGGGGGGCCAATGAGCAGTTCTTC. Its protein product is CATRGFGGGANEQFF.